This TCR beta chain was obtained from a study of blood T cell repertoires in COVID-19. Study context: Italy, Spain and the United States were the sources of the convalescent and acute COVID-19 samples.

TCRdb's copy holds only in-frame clones and misses some; the assay was immunoSEQ multiplex PCR. The data show 110,000 or so clones, around 89% seen once. V gave up 4 bases and J gave up 7 bases; unmatched junction bases: 13. Per germline, CDR1 SQVTM and CDR2 ANQGSEA. This CDR3 region has 15 residues. The V gene is TRBV29-1, the J gene TRBJ2-1; 7 bases are a match to TRBD1. Sequenced material: peripheral blood. The source of this sequence is a human donor with acute or convalescent COVID-19. The donor label of this sample is uncertain. This CDR3 is CSVAGTAQTPNEQFF. Here the CDR3 DNA reads TGCAGCGTTGCCGGGACAGCCCAAACCCCTAATGAGCAGTTCTTC.